The sequence of this T cell receptor beta chain was determined in a study of T cell responses to AZD1222 COVID-19 vaccine (dated by TCRdb to 2020 to 2022). Regarding the research as a whole: AZD1222 recipients with second doses at about 4 weeks or about 12 weeks were pooled, because spike-specific TCR depth and breadth did not differ between schedules. A total of just over 230 trial participants underwent TCR sequencing, of whom 200 to 220 received two doses of AZD1222 and about 25 received two doses of the MenACWY control vaccine. Trial participants were enrolled by age into 18-55, 56-69 and 70-plus year subgroups, with 148, 28 and 57 TCR-sequenced participants respectively. Points the paper makes about the study in general: Participants were mostly white British, with more females than males. The authors suggested clonal diversity may have been underestimated. Because no day 14 peak-response samples were available, the repertoires could be characterized only after the peak T cell response. The 56-69-year group was small, and its depth increase did not reach significance, likely because of low power. After two AZD1222 doses, both the breadth and the depth of spike-specific TCRs were significantly higher than at day 0 and than in MenACWY recipients. Conclusions about previously exposed vaccinees are limited, since just 6 or 7 AZD1222 recipients were seropositive for SARS-CoV-2 at baseline. The vaccine-associated CD4 TCRs covered the entire spike protein, and the dominant responses fell in regions 160-218 and 743-854. Reportedly, almost half of the unique spike-specific TCRs recognized epitopes lying outside the regions that are mutated in the B.1.351 and B.1.1.7 variants.

Cut back by 8 bases and 2 bases, the V and J ends lie 18 bases apart. Its CDR3 holds 15 amino acids, cysteine through phenylalanine. The only DNA kept is the CDR3, 45 bases in frame from the first base. From the germline V gene, CDR1 is MGHRA and CDR2 is YSYEKL. The sample's time point label is to be understood as: baseline before first vaccination. Vaccinee samples were obtained from the UK trials COV001 and COV002, which included a single-blind randomized controlled phase 2/3 trial of AZD1222 (ChAdOx1 nCoV-19) in healthy adults. For TCRbeta chain sequencing, PBMC samples were collected from trial participants at day 0 and at day 28 after the second dose. The CDR3 regions of human TCRbeta chains were analyzed by immunosequencing. Turning to the authors' computational methods: Repertoire TCRs were checked for matches against a reference library of SARS-CoV-2-specific TCRs that had been generated using the MIRA antigen-specificity platform. Breadth meant the fraction of unique TCRs that were SARS-CoV-2-associated, whereas depth meant the fraction of total T cells that were SARS-CoV-2-associated. Using the MIRA data, each spike-specific TCR was assigned both to the spike region to which the TCR was reactive and to a CD4 or CD8 class. Log10-transformed breadth and depth values were compared by one-way ANOVA with Sidak's multiple comparisons tests. TCRdb retrieved this table from immuneACCESS and kept in-frame rearrangements only. Not all clones are present; in checked studies, unresolved V genes account for under half, and no reason is known for the remainder. That table is the source of V, J and clone size, and D and trimming were worked out from the DNA. Counted in this sample were about 100,000 clones; about nine tenths of them appeared once. The ten largest account for roughly 1.7% of the sample.

Concerning this clone: It lacks a known antigen. No base qualities exist here, and no much larger clone lies one base off it.

The source was peripheral blood, collected on day 0 of AZD1222 vaccination. This clonotype was sampled from an adult in good health. This sequence uses TRBV4-1 and TRBJ2-5, with the D gene uncertain. The nucleotides are TGCGCCAGCCGCACGTCCGGTGTAGTGCAAGAGACCCAGTACTTC. Protein translation: CASRTSGVVQETQYF.